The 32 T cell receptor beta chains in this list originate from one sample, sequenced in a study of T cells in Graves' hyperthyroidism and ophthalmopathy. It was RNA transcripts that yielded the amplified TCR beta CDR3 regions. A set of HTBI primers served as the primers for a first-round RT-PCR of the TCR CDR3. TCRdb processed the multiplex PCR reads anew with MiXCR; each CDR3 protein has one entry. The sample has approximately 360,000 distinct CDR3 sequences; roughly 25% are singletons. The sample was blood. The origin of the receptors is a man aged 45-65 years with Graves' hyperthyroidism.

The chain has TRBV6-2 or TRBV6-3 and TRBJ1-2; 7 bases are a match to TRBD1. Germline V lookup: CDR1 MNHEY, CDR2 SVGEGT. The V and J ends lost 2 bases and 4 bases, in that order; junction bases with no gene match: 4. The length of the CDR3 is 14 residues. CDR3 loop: CASSYGGQPYGYTF. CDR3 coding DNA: TGTGCCAGCAGTTACGGGGGACAGCCCTATGGCTACACCTTC.

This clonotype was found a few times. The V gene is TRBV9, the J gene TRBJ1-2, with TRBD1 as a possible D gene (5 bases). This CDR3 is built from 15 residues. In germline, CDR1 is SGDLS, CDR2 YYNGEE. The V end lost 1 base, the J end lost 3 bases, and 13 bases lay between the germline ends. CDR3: CASSVRAVGDYGYTF. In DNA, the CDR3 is TGTGCCAGCAGCGTAAGGGCGGTGGGGGACTATGGCTACACCTTC. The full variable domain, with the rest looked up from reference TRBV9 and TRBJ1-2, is DSGVTQTPKHLITATGQRVTLRCSPRSGDLSVYWYQQSLDQGLQFLIQYYNGEERAKGNILERFSAQQFPDLHSELNLSSLELGDSALYFCASSVRAVGDYGYTFGSGTRLTVV.

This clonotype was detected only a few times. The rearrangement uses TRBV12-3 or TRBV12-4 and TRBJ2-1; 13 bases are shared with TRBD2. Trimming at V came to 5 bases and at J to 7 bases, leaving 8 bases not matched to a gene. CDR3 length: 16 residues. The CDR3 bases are TGTGCCAGCAGTCCCCCCGGACTAGCGGGGGCAAATGAGCAGTTCTTC. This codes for CASSPPGLAGANEQFF.

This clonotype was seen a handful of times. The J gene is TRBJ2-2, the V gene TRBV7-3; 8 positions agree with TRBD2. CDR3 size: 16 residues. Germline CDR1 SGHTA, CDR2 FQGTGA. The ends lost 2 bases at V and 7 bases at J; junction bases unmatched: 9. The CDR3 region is CASSLLSGRGGGELFF. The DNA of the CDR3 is TGTGCCAGCAGCTTATTAAGCGGGAGAGGAGGCGGGGAGCTGTTTTTT.

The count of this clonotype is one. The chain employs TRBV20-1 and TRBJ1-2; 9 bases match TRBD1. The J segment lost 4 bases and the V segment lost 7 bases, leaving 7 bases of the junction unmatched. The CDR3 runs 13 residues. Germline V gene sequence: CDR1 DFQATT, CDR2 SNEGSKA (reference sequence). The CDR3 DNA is TGCAGTGGGGGGACAGGGAGAGGCTATGGCTACACCTTC. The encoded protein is CSGGTGRGYGYTF.

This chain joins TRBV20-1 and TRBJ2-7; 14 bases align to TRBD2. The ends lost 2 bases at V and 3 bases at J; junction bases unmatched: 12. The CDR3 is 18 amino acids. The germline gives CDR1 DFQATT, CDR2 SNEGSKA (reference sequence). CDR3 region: CSARRTGTSGRALYEQYF. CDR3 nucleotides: TGCAGTGCTAGACGGACCGGGACTAGCGGGAGAGCACTCTACGAGCAGTACTTC.

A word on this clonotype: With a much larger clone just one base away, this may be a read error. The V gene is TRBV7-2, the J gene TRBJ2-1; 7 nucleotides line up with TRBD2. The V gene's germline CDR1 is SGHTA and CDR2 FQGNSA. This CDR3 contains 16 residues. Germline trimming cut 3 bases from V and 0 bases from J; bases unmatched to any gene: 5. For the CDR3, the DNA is TGTGCCAGCAGCTTTGGTATAGCGGGCTCCTACAATGAGCAGTTCTTC. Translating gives CASSFGIAGSYNEQFF.

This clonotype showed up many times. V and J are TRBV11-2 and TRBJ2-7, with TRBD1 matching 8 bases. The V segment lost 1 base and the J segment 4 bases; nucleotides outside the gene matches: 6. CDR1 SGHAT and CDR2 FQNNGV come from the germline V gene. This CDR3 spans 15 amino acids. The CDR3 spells CASSLALTGGYEQYF. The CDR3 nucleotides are TGTGCCAGCAGCTTAGCCCTAACAGGGGGTTACGAGCAGTACTTC.

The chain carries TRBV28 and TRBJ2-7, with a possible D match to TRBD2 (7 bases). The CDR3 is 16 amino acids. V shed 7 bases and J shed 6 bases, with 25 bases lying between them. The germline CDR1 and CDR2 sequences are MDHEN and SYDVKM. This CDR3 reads CASTGGGAGLRSEQYF. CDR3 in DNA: TGTGCCAGCACTGGTGGGGGGGCGGGGTTGCGGAGCGAGCAGTACTTC.

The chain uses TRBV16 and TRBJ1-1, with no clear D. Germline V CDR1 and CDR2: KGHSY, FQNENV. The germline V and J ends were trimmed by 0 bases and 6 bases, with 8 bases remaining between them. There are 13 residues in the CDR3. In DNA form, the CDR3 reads TGTGCCAGCAGCCAATCCACATCGCCTGAAGCTTTCTTT. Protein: CASSQSTSPEAFF.

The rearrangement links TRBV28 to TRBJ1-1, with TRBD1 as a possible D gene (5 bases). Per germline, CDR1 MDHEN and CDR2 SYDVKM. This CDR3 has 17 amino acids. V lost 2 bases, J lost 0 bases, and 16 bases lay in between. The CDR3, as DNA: TGTGCCAGCAGTTTAGGGGCCGGGGGTACTTTGAACACTGAAGCTTTCTTT. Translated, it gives CASSLGAGGTLNTEAFF.

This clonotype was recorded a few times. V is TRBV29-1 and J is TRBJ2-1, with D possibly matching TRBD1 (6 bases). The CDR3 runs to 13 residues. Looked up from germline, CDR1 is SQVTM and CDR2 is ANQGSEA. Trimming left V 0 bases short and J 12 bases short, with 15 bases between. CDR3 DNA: TGCAGCGTTGAAGATGTACAGGGTGCGGCGCAGTTCTTC. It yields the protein CSVEDVQGAAQFF.

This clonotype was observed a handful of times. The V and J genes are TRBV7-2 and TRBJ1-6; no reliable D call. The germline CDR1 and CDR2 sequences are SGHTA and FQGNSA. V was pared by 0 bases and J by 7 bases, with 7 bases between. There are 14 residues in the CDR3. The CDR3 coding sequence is TGTGCCAGCAGCTTAGCGGCAGAAAATTCACCCCTCCACTTT. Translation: CASSLAAENSPLHF. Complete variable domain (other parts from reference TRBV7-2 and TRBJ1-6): GAGVSQSPSNKVTEKGKDVELRCDPISGHTALYWYRQSLGQGLEFLIYFQGNSAPDKSGLPSDRFSAERTGGSVSTLTIQRTQQEDSAVYLCASSLAAENSPLHFGNGTRLTVT.

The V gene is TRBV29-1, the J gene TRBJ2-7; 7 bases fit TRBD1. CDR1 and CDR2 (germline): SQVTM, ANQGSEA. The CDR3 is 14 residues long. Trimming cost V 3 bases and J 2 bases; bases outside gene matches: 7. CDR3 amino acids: CSVDSGTATYEQYF. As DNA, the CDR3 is TGCAGCGTTGATTCCGGGACAGCAACCTACGAGCAGTACTTC.

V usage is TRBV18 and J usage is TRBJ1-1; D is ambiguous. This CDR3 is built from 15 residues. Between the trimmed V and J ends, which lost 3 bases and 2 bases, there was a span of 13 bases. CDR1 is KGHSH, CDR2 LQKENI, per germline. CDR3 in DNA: TGTGCCAGCTCACCTCAGAAGAGCCCCAACACTGAAGCTTTCTTT. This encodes CASSPQKSPNTEAFF.

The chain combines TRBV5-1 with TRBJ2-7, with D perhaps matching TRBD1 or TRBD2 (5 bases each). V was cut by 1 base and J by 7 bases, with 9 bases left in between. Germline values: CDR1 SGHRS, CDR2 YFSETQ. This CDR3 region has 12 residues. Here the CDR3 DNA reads TGCGCCAGCAGCTTGACGGGACCGGAGCAGTACTTC. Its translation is CASSLTGPEQYF.

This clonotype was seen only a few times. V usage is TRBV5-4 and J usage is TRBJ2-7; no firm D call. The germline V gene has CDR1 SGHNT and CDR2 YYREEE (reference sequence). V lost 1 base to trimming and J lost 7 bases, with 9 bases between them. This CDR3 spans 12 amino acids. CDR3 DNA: TGTGCCAGCAGCTTGCCCGCTGGGGAGCAGTACTTC. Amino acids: CASSLPAGEQYF.

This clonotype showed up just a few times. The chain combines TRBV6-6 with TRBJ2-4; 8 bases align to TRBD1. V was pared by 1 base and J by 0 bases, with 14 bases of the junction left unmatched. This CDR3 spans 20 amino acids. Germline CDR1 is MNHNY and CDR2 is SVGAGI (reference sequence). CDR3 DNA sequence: TGTGCCAGCAGTTACTTTTTCCGCAAGTACAGGGGGAGAGCCAAAAACATTCAGTACTTC. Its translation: CASSYFFRKYRGRAKNIQYF.

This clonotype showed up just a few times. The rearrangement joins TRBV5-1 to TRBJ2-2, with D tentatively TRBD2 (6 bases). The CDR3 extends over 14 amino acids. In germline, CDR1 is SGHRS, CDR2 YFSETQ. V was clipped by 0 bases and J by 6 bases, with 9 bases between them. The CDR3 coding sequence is TGCGCCAGCAGCTTGGTTGGGGAGGCCGGGGAGCTGTTTTTT. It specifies CASSLVGEAGELFF.

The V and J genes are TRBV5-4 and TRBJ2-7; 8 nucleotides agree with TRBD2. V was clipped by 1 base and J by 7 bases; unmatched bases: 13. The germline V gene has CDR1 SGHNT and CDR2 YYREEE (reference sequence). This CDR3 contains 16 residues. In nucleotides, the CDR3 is TGTGCCAGCAGCTTGTTATTGGCTAACGGGAGGGAGGAGCAGTACTTC. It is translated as CASSLLLANGREEQYF.

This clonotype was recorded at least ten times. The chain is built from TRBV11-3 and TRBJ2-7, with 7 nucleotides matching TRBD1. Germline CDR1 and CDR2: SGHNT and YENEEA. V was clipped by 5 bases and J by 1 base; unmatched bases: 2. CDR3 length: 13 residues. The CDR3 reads CASSPGQSYEQYF. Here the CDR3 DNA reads TGTGCCAGCAGCCCGGGACAGTCCTACGAGCAGTACTTC.

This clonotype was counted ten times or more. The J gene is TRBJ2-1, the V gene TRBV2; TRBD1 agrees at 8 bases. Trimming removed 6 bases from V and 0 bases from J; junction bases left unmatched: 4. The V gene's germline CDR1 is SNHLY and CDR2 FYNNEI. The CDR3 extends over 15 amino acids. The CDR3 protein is CASRAGQGSYNEQFF. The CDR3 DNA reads TGTGCCAGCAGGGCTGGACAGGGCTCCTACAATGAGCAGTTCTTC.

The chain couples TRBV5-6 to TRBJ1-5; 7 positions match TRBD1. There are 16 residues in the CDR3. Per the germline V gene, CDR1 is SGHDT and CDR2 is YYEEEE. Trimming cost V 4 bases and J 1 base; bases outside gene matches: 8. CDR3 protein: CASSKRTGISNQPQHF. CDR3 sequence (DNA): TGTGCCAGCAGCAAACGGACAGGAATAAGCAATCAGCCCCAGCATTTT.

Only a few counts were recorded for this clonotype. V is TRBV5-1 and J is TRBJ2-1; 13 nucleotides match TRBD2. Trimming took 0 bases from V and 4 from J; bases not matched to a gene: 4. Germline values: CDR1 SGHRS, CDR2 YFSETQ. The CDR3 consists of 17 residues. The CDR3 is CASSLALTSGRYNEQFF. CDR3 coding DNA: TGCGCCAGCAGCTTGGCACTGACTAGCGGGAGGTACAATGAGCAGTTCTTC.

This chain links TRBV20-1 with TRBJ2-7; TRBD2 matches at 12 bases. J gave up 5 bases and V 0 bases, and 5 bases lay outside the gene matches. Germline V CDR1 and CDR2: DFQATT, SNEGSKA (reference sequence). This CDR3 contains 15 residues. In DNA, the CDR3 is TGCAGTGCTAGAGATCCTAGCGGGAGGGGGGACGAGCAGTACTTC. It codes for CSARDPSGRGDEQYF.

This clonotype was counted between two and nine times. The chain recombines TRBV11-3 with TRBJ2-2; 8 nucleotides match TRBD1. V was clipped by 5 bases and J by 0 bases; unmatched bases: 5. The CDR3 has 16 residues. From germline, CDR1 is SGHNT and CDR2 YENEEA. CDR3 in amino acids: CASSNSGGANTGELFF. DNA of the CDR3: TGTGCCAGCAGCAATTCAGGGGGCGCGAACACCGGGGAGCTGTTTTTT.

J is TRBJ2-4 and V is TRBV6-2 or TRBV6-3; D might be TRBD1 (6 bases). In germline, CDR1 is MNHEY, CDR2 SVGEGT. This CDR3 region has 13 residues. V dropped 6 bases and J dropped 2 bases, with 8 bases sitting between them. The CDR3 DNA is TGTGCCAGCAGAACAGGGACCAAAAACATTCAGTACTTC. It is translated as CASRTGTKNIQYF.

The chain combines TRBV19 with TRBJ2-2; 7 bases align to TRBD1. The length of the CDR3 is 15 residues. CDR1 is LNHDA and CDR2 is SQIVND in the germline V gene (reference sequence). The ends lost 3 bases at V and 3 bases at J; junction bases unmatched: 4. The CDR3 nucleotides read TGTGCCAGTAGTATCGAGCAGGGGGACACCGGGGAGCTGTTTTTT. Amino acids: CASSIEQGDTGELFF.

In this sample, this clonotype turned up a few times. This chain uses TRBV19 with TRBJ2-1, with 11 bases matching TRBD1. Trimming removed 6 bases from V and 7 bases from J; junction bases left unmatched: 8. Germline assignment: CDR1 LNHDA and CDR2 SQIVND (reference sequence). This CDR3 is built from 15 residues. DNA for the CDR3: TGTGCCAGTAGGGACAGGGGGCCCGGGGAAAATGAGCAGTTCTTC. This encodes CASRDRGPGENEQFF.

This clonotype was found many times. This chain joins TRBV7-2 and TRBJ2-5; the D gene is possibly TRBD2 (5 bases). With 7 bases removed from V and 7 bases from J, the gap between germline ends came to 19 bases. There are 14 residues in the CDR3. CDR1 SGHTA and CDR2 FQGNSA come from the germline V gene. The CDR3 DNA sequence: TGTGCCAGCAATCCGGGAACTCCTACGGGGACCCAGTACTTC. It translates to CASNPGTPTGTQYF. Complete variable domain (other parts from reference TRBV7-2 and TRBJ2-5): GAGVSQSPSNKVTEKGKDVELRCDPISGHTALYWYRQSLGQGLEFLIYFQGNSAPDKSGLPSDRFSAERTGGSVSTLTIQRTQQEDSAVYLCASNPGTPTGTQYFGPGTRLLVL.

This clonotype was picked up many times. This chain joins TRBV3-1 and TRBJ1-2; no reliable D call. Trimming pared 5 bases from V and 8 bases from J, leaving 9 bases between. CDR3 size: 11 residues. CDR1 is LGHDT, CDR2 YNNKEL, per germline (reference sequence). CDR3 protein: CASSSTLGYTF. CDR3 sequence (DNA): TGTGCCAGCAGCTCAACCCTCGGCTACACCTTC.

In DNA form, the CDR3 reads TGTGCCAGCAGCGCCACCGAGGGGGGTAGAGAGACCCAGTACTTC. It codes for CASSATEGGRETQYF. This chain links TRBV2 with TRBJ2-5; D is perhaps TRBD1 or TRBD2 (6 bases each). The CDR3 loop spans 15 amino acids. Trimming stripped 6 bases from V and 4 bases from J, with 18 bases between. CDR1 and CDR2 (germline): SNHLY, FYNNEI.